This T cell receptor beta chain was sequenced during a study of graft-versus-host responses after intestinal transplantation. Study conclusions and caveats: Among recipient marrow samples, GvH clones were found; some appeared first in ileum or blood. Allografts from individuals with graft-donor T cell macrochimerism displayed high graft-versus-host to host-versus-graft clonal ratios.

As for this clone: Its target is not known.

This table comes from immunoSEQ multiplex PCR, and its TCRdb copy is limited to in-frame clones, with some not included. In the table there are tens of thousands of clones, about 90% of which are singletons. The CDR3 length is 15 residues. Per the germline V gene, CDR1 is SGHNT and CDR2 is YYREEE (reference sequence). Germline trimming cut 2 bases from V and 0 bases from J; bases unmatched to any gene: 1. The TCR originated in a human patient who received an intestinal transplant, so some T cells may come from the graft donor. Sequencing used PBMCs, obtained 300 to 320 days after intestinal transplant. The chain couples TRBV5-4 to TRBJ2-2, with 7 bases matching TRBD1. The CDR3 nucleotides are TGTGCCAGCAGCTTCGGGACAGCGAACACCGGGGAGCTGTTTTTT. Translating it yields CASSFGTANTGELFF.